This TCR beta chain was recovered during a study of immune evolution from preneoplasia to lung adenocarcinoma. The study's findings and limits: Later-stage lesions seemingly showed higher T cell density and diversity than normal lung. From normal lung to invasive adenocarcinoma, top clone frequencies appeared to decrease.

Some clones are missing from TCRdb's copy, which holds only in-frame ones; the method was immunoSEQ multiplex PCR. The table records more than 6,500 clones, roughly 80% of them present only once. Concerning this clone: Its antigen is currently unknown.

Histologic diagnosis was independently verified by two lung pathologists. This CDR3 has 17 residues. The ends were cut back, 1 base at V and 6 bases at J, with 22 bases in the middle. The germline V gene encodes CDR1 LGHNA and CDR2 YNFKEQ. This receptor was identified in a person between 65 and 80 years old with lung adenocarcinoma. The sample was FFPE adjacent normal lung tissue. This chain uses TRBV4-2 with TRBJ2-7; a weak D match, TRBD2 (6 bases). The CDR3 protein is CASSQGQRGGGGIEQYF. In DNA form, the CDR3 reads TGTGCCAGCAGCCAAGGCCAACGTGGTGGGGGAGGAATCGAGCAGTACTTC.